This T cell receptor beta chain stems from a study of post-analysis software for immune sequencing data. Concerning this clonotype: Its specificity is unknown.

The library was made from cDNA and included unique molecular identifiers. Roughly 450,000 cDNA molecules were recovered from an input of about 0.9 to 11 million T cells. TCRdb fed the PCR reads into MiXCR, producing one record per CDR3 protein. The table records some 370,000 distinct CDR3 sequences, about a third of them present only once. V was trimmed by 5 bases and J by 7 bases, leaving 14 bases between them. CDR3 size: 12 residues. CDR1 and CDR2 (germline): DFQATT, SNEGSKA (reference sequence). Findings and caveats of the study: Significantly lower normalized Chao1 diversity was seen in multiple sclerosis patients than in controls. Samples made in the same batch grouped tightly together by F measure. Controls had lower frequencies than patients of about 5 TRBV segments, which included TRBV5-6, TRBV5-1 and TRBV20-1.

Source material: blood. The rearrangement uses TRBV20-1 and TRBJ1-2, with D tentatively TRBD1 (6 bases). This clonotype was sampled from a girl aged 5-17 years with multiple sclerosis. The CDR3 reads CSAGEQGFGYTF. The CDR3 nucleotides read TGCAGTGCTGGCGAACAGGGCTTTGGCTACACCTTC.